These 27 T cell receptor beta chains were sequenced from one sample in a study of blood T cell repertoires in COVID-19. Profiled with immunoSEQ multiplex PCR; TCRdb holds only in-frame clones, not every one. The sample lists hundreds of thousands of clones, approximately 88% occurring once. The sequenced material came from peripheral blood. These receptors came from a woman aged 30 to 39 with COVID-19, enrolled during active disease.

This clone has a single count. This sequence joins TRBV7-2 and TRBJ1-1; a possible D gene is TRBD1 (6 bases). Trimming cost V 5 bases and J 4 bases, with 17 bases left between them. The CDR3 covers 15 residues. The germline V gene encodes CDR1 SGHTA and CDR2 FQGNSA. This chain's CDR3 is CASSPKTGSGTEAFF. The CDR3 nucleotides are TGTGCCAGCAGCCCGAAAACAGGGTCGGGCACTGAAGCTTTCTTT.

This chain's CDR3 is CASSQYTGIFDEQFF. In nucleotides, the CDR3 is TGCGCCAGCAGCCAATATACAGGGATATTCGATGAGCAGTTCTTC. This chain uses TRBV4-3 with TRBJ2-1, with D maybe TRBD1 (6 bases). CDR1 is LGHNA and CDR2 is YSLEER in the germline V gene. The CDR3 runs to 15 residues. Trimming removed 2 bases at V and 8 bases at J, with 16 bases between.

This chain links TRBV28 with TRBJ1-4; TRBD1 agrees at 9 bases. The CDR3 has 14 residues. Losses at the gene ends were 6 bases for V and 5 bases for J; bases not matched to a gene: 4. The germline V gene encodes CDR1 MDHEN and CDR2 SYDVKM. In DNA form, the CDR3 reads TGTGCCAGCAGCCCGGGACAGGGAAATGAAAAACTGTTTTTT. As protein: CASSPGQGNEKLFF.

V is TRBV6-5 and J is TRBJ2-6; D ambiguous. Trimming left V 4 bases short and J 4 bases short, with 11 bases between. Per the germline V gene, CDR1 is MNHEY and CDR2 is SVGAGI. This CDR3 contains 15 residues. The CDR3 is CASSSPPLGANVLTF. CDR3 sequence (DNA): TGTGCCAGCAGTTCTCCCCCGTTAGGGGCCAACGTCCTGACTTTC.

The V call is TRBV27, the J call TRBJ1-4; 8 bases agree with TRBD1. Trimming took 5 bases from V and 0 from J; bases not matched to a gene: 20. The CDR3 consists of 21 residues. In germline, CDR1 is MNHEY, CDR2 SMNVEV (reference sequence). As DNA, the CDR3 is TGTGCCAGCAGTCTCTCCATTCGGACAGGGCTACTCATTGCAACTAATGAAAAACTGTTTTTT. As protein: CASSLSIRTGLLIATNEKLFF.

This rearrangement joins TRBV28 to TRBJ2-2; TRBD1 matches 9 bases. The CDR3 is 15 residues long. J gave up 5 bases and V 4 bases, and 5 bases lay outside the gene matches. Germline CDR1 MDHEN, CDR2 SYDVKM. For the CDR3, the DNA is TGTGCCAGCAGTTCTGCGGGACAGGGAACCGGGGAGCTGTTTTTT. It yields the protein CASSSAGQGTGELFF.

This rearrangement joins TRBV7-9 to TRBJ2-1, with D maybe TRBD1 (5 bases). V lost 2 bases and J lost 4, with 12 bases in between. The CDR3 has 15 residues. The germline V gene has CDR1 SEHNR and CDR2 FQNEAQ (reference sequence). DNA for the CDR3: TGTGCCAGCAGCTTAACAGGAGAGTCGTACAATGAGCAGTTCTTC. Encoded protein: CASSLTGESYNEQFF.

In its sample, this clone was seen a few times. V gene TRBV6-2 or TRBV6-3 combines with J gene TRBJ1-2, with 8 positions matching TRBD1. The ends lost 7 bases at V and 4 bases at J; junction bases unmatched: 8. The CDR3 spans 14 residues. Germline CDR1 MNHEY, CDR2 SVGEGT. CDR3 sequence reads: CASTPPGTGYGYTF. The CDR3 DNA reads TGTGCCAGCACCCCTCCCGGGACAGGCTATGGCTACACCTTC.

The chain has TRBV4-1 and TRBJ2-3, with 8 bases that match TRBD1. The CDR3 length is 18 residues. Trimming removed 4 bases from V and 2 bases from J; junction bases left unmatched: 14. Germline loops: CDR1 MGHRA, CDR2 YSYEKL. CDR3 in amino acids: CASSLHLGQGGNTDTQYF. CDR3 nucleotides: TGCGCCAGCAGCCTCCACCTCGGACAGGGCGGGAACACAGATACGCAGTATTTT.

The chain uses TRBV28 and TRBJ2-1; 8 bases match TRBD2. The CDR3 sequence is 15 residues long. V lost 2 bases, J lost 9 bases, and 9 bases stayed unmatched. The V gene's germline CDR1 is MDHEN and CDR2 SYDVKM. CDR3: CASSLRPGGRPEQFF. The CDR3 DNA sequence: TGTGCCAGCAGTTTACGGCCGGGGGGGCGACCTGAGCAGTTCTTC.

This sequence joins TRBV28 and TRBJ2-7, with TRBD1 matching 10 bases. CDR3 length equals 15 residues. Germline V CDR1 and CDR2: MDHEN, SYDVKM. With V trimmed by 5 bases and J by 2 bases, 6 bases remained unmatched. The CDR3: CASSRAGTGAYEQYV. CDR3 nucleotides: TGTGCCAGCAGTCGAGCCGGGACAGGGGCCTACGAGCAGTACGTC.

J is TRBJ1-6 and V is TRBV11-2, with unresolved D. This CDR3 contains 12 residues. V gave up 4 bases and J gave up 14 bases, with 12 bases separating them. Germline CDR1 SGHAT, CDR2 FQNNGV. In nucleotides, the CDR3 is TGTGCCAGCAGCTCCGGGCGGGCAACCCTCCACTTT. This codes for CASSSGRATLHF.

The V call is TRBV3-1 (or the pseudogene TRBV3-2), the J call TRBJ1-2; TRBD1 agrees at 9 bases. The V gene's germline CDR1 is LGHDT and CDR2 YNNKEL (reference sequence). The V and J ends lost 4 bases and 4 bases, in that order; junction bases with no gene match: 13. This CDR3 contains 17 residues. The CDR3 bases are TGTGCCAGCAGCCCTTACCCCGGGACAGGGAAATCCTATGGCTACACCTTC. Translating gives CASSPYPGTGKSYGYTF.

This chain joins TRBV5-4 and TRBJ2-2, with 7 nucleotides matching TRBD2. Germline V gene data show CDR1 as SGHNT and CDR2 as YYREEE (reference sequence). Trimming removed 4 bases from V and 7 bases from J; junction bases left unmatched: 7. The CDR3 sequence is 14 residues long. The CDR3 region is CASSHLRGGGELFF. CDR3 nucleotide sequence: TGTGCCAGCAGCCACCTGCGCGGGGGCGGGGAGCTGTTTTTT.

The chain combines TRBV10-1 with TRBJ2-5, with 7 bases that match TRBD1. Germline CDR1 reads WNHNN; CDR2 reads SYGVQD (reference sequence). Trimming removed 3 bases from V and 5 bases from J; junction bases left unmatched: 12. The CDR3 is 16 amino acids. The DNA for the CDR3 is TGCGCCAGCAGTGATGAACGAGGGGGCGGTTGGGAGACCCAGTACTTC. It yields the protein CASSDERGGGWETQYF.

The chain combines TRBV5-1 with TRBJ1-6; 9 positions match TRBD1. Germline-derived CDR1 and CDR2 are SGHRS and YFSETQ. Trimming removed 5 bases from V and 8 bases from J; junction bases left unmatched: 5. The CDR3 runs to 14 residues. The CDR3 reads CASSWDRAHSPLHF. The CDR3 region has the DNA TGCGCCAGCAGTTGGGACAGGGCACATTCACCCCTCCACTTT.

V gene TRBV2 combines with J gene TRBJ1-5, with no clear D. The germline V gene has CDR1 SNHLY and CDR2 FYNNEI. The CDR3 sequence is 13 residues long. Trimming took 2 bases from V and 3 from J, leaving 5 bases between them. The CDR3 is CASSENYNQPQHF. The CDR3 coding sequence is TGTGCCAGCAGTGAAAATTACAATCAGCCCCAGCATTTT.

The J gene is TRBJ1-4, the V gene TRBV19, with D possibly matching TRBD1 (5 bases). Germline V gene sequence: CDR1 LNHDA, CDR2 SQIVND (reference sequence). V lost 8 bases and J 5 bases, leaving 15 bases between the germline ends. This CDR3 has 14 residues. The CDR3 here is CASPPGGKNEKLFF. CDR3 in DNA: TGTGCCAGTCCCCCCGGGGGGAAGAATGAAAAACTGTTTTTT. The variable domain in full, with the rest retrieved from reference TRBV19 and TRBJ1-4, is DGGITQSPKYLFRKEGQNVTLSCEQNLNHDAMYWYRQDPGQGLRLIYYSQIVNDFQKGDIAEGYSVSREKKESFPLTVTSAQKNPTAFYLCASPPGGKNEKLFFGSGTQLSVL.

This chain links TRBV5-4 with TRBJ2-3, with TRBD2 matching 7 bases. Germline V gene lookup returns CDR1 SGHNT and CDR2 YYREEE (reference sequence). The CDR3 has 15 amino acids. J lost 0 bases, V lost 0 bases, and 1 base had no gene match. DNA for the CDR3: TGTGCCAGCAGCTTGGAGACTAGCAGCACAGATACGCAGTATTTT. The encoded protein is CASSLETSSTDTQYF.

CDR3 sequence: CATSIGTSNTGELFF. CDR3 bases: TGTGCCACCAGCATTGGGACATCGAACACCGGGGAGCTGTTTTTT. The chain employs TRBV15 and TRBJ2-2, with D perhaps matching TRBD1 (6 bases). The CDR3 extends over 15 amino acids. The ends were cut back, 4 bases at V and 0 bases at J, with 9 bases in the middle. CDR1 is LNHNV and CDR2 is YYDKDF in the germline V gene (reference sequence).

This clone turned up a few times. The CDR3 region is CASSEVIEGANEQFF. The CDR3 nucleotides are TGTGCCAGCAGTGAAGTAATAGAGGGGGCGAATGAGCAGTTCTTC. The chain links TRBV6-1 to TRBJ2-1; 7 nucleotides match TRBD1. Germline loops: CDR1 MNHNS, CDR2 SASEGT. V lost 1 base, J lost 7 bases, and 7 bases stayed unmatched. This CDR3 comprises 15 residues.

This rearrangement joins TRBV6-2 or TRBV6-3 to TRBJ2-6; D gene unclear. CDR1 MNHEY and CDR2 SVGEGT come from the germline V gene. V lost 6 bases and J lost 5, with 11 bases in between. This CDR3 has 14 amino acids. CDR3 bases: TGTGCCAGCAGCCCCGGCGGCTGGGCCAACGTCCTGACTTTC. This encodes CASSPGGWANVLTF.

V and J are TRBV25-1 and TRBJ2-1; TRBD2 matches at 11 bases. The CDR3 runs to 18 residues. The ends lost 1 base at V and 4 bases at J; junction bases unmatched: 9. Germline CDR1 and CDR2: MGHDK and SYGVNS. CDR3 amino acids: CASSELGLAGGEYNEQFF. The CDR3 DNA reads TGTGCCAGCAGTGAATTAGGCCTAGCGGGAGGAGAATACAATGAGCAGTTCTTC.

V and J are TRBV18 and TRBJ2-5; no clear D. The CDR3 has 13 residues. V lost 2 bases to trimming and J lost 0 bases, with 4 bases between them. The germline CDR1 and CDR2 sequences are KGHSH and LQKENI. CDR3 residues: CASSPGDQETQYF. In DNA form, the CDR3 reads TGTGCCAGCTCACCAGGAGACCAAGAGACCCAGTACTTC.

J is TRBJ2-1 and V is TRBV20-1, with D tentatively TRBD2 (5 bases). This CDR3 comprises 16 residues. V was clipped by 3 bases and J by 2 bases, with 17 bases between them. The germline V gene encodes CDR1 DFQATT and CDR2 SNEGSKA (reference sequence). CDR3 sequence (DNA): TGCAGTGCTAGTAAGTCGGCGGAGGAGCCCTACAATGAGCAGTTCTTC. It is translated as CSASKSAEEPYNEQFF.

This chain connects TRBV2 to TRBJ1-2; 8 bases agree with TRBD1. The junction had 8 bases not matched to a gene; V was cut back by 9 bases and J by 5 bases. The CDR3 has 13 amino acids. The germline CDR1 and CDR2 sequences are SNHLY and FYNNEI. CDR3: CASSGGVRYGYTF. For the CDR3, the DNA is TGTGCCAGTTCAGGGGGCGTTCGGTATGGCTACACCTTC.

This clone occurred once. The CDR3 DNA reads TGTGCCAGCAGTTTTAGCGGGTGGGGTTACAATGAGCAGTTCTTC. This sequence encodes CASSFSGWGYNEQFF. This chain connects TRBV28 to TRBJ2-1; the match to TRBD2 covers 7 bases. The CDR3 is 15 residues long. CDR1 and CDR2 (germline): MDHEN, SYDVKM. The V gene end was trimmed by 3 bases and the J gene end by 4 bases; junction bases not matched to a gene: 6.